This paragraph covers one T cell receptor beta chain sequence. The entry originates in a study of cytomegalovirus exposure and HLA in healthy donors. 13 Jbeta primers and 60 Vbeta primers were used for the PCR. Produced via immunoSEQ multiplex PCR; TCRdb's table is partial and in-frame only. This sample carries 80,000 to 100,000 clones, with approximately 0.58% going to the ten biggest clones. The sequence was obtained from a man aged 50 to 59 in good health and CMV-seronegative. Specimen: PBMCs.

The CDR3 reads CASSVARPGDYGYTF. In DNA, the CDR3 is TGTGCCAGCAGCGTAGCTCGCCCAGGCGACTATGGCTACACCTTC. The chain is built from TRBV9 and TRBJ1-2; D call uncertain. CDR3 length: 15 residues. Germline-derived CDR1 and CDR2 are SGDLS and YYNGEE. V shed 0 bases and J shed 3 bases, with 12 bases lying between them. Drawing the rest from reference TRBV9 and TRBJ1-2, the complete variable domain is DSGVTQTPKHLITATGQRVTLRCSPRSGDLSVYWYQQSLDQGLQFLIQYYNGEERAKGNILERFSAQQFPDLHSELNLSSLELGDSALYFCASSVARPGDYGYTFGSGTRLTVV.